A single T cell receptor beta chain is shown here with its context. This CDR3 region has 15 residues. CDR1 and CDR2 from the germline V gene are MGHRA and YSYEKL. V was pared by 5 bases and J by 0 bases, with 4 bases of the junction left unmatched. This sample was included in a study of blood T cell repertoires in COVID-19. Overall study: The samples span acute and convalescent COVID-19 from the United States, Italy and Spain. T cells, B-cell-depleted T cells, or PBMCs provided the cDNA or gDNA that served as material.

Profiled with immunoSEQ multiplex PCR; TCRdb holds only in-frame clones, not every one. The sample records tens of thousands of clones, approximately 89% being singletons. The J gene is TRBJ2-1, the V gene TRBV4-1, with TRBD2 matching 7 bases. The receptor's source is a woman in her fifties or sixties with active COVID-19. The sequencing sample was made of peripheral blood. The CDR3 DNA reads as TGCGCCAGCAGCGCAAGCGGGGACTCCTACAATGAGCAGTTCTTC. This encodes CASSASGDSYNEQFF.